This TCR beta chain comes out of a study of shared clonotypes between healthy human individuals. Points from the study as a whole: Sharing across four donors was highest in naive CD4 (around 5%) and lowest in memory CD8 (approximately 0.4%). Memory subsets generally showed lower estimated richness than naive subsets. Genetic and exposure-history diversity was limited by the small donor number.

For every subset, genomic DNA was evenly distributed across several immunoSEQ plates. TCRdb's table, derived via immunoSEQ multiplex PCR, lists solely in-frame clones and lacks some. Altogether about 510,000 clones are present, 95% to 97% being singletons, with the ten largest covering about 0.057%. Details on this clone: What it binds is unknown.

The sample consisted of naive CD4+ T cells sorted from blood. Noted subset: CD45RA+ positively selected. This receptor was taken from a woman aged 30 to 39 in good health.

The CDR3 bases are TGTGCCAGCAGTTTAATTGGCAGGGGAACTTACGAGCAGTACTTC. Translated: CASSLIGRGTYEQYF. The V and J genes are TRBV27 and TRBJ2-7; TRBD1 might be the D (6 bases). This CDR3 contains 15 residues. Germline CDR1 MNHEY, CDR2 SMNVEV (reference sequence). The V end lost 2 bases, the J end lost 4 bases, and 15 bases lay between the germline ends.